This T cell receptor (beta chain) is from a study of blood T cell repertoires in COVID-19. Background on the study: T cells, B-cell-depleted T cells, or PBMCs supplied cDNA or gDNA.

Germline V gene data show CDR1 as SGHRS and CDR2 as YFSETQ. The CDR3 consists of 11 residues. Data came from immunoSEQ multiplex PCR; TCRdb stores just in-frame clones and leaves some out. The repertoire has about 290,000 clones, roughly 89% of them found once; the top ten carry less than 2%. A remark on this clone: One end of the junction is discordant with germline, which a read error may explain.

This TCR came from a middle-aged woman who had recovered from COVID-19. Sequenced material: PBMCs or T cells enriched from blood (not recorded which). V gene TRBV5-1 combines with J gene TRBJ1-2; D not resolved. CDR3 protein: CASIRVVRILF. The CDR3 bases are TGCGCCAGCATAAGAGTTGTACGTATCCTCTTC.